This T cell receptor beta chain was retrieved from a study of cytomegalovirus exposure and HLA in healthy donors. Study-wide results and limits: Whilst most TCR sequences proved rare, a subset of public TCRs occurred across many donors.

V shed 3 bases, J shed 5 bases, and the junction held 12 bases outside the gene matches. This CDR3 spans 16 amino acids. Germline V gene data show CDR1 as SQVTM and CDR2 as ANQGSEA. PCR used 60 Vbeta primers and 13 Jbeta primers. Assay used: immunoSEQ multiplex PCR; TCRdb lists only in-frame clones, some missing. Of roughly 120,000 clones in the sample, approximately 80% were seen once. This clone was picked up a small number of times. What it binds is not known. What was sequenced was PBMCs. The chain employs TRBV29-1 and TRBJ2-2, with 7 bases fitting TRBD1. The sequence was obtained from a woman aged 55-70 years in good health and CMV-seropositive. Written as DNA, the CDR3 is TGCAGCGTTGATAGGGGGCAGGGGATGGGGACCGGGGAGCTGTTTTTT. Translation gives CSVDRGQGMGTGELFF.